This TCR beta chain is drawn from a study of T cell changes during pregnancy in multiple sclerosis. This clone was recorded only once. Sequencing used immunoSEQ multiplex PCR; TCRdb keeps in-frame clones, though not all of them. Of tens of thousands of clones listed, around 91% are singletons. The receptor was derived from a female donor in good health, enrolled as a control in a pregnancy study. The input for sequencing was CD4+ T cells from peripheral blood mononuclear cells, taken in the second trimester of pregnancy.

The CDR3 nucleotides are TGCGCCAGCAGCCAAGAGTCTGTCAGGAACACTGAAGCTTTCTTT. Translation gives CASSQESVRNTEAFF. The chain is built from TRBV4-1 and TRBJ1-1, with D hard to call. V was clipped by 0 bases and J by 1 base, with 9 bases between them. CDR3 size: 15 residues. Germline CDR1 and CDR2: MGHRA and YSYEKL.